Included here is one TCR beta chain sequence, with context. Its antigen is not known. RNA was isolated and reverse transcribed to cDNA, the sequencing template. Repertoires were generated with immunoSEQ multiplex PCR, while TCRdb's copy carries only in-frame clones and drops some. The sample gives hundreds of thousands of clones, about three fifths of which show up once; approximately 1.7% is in the top ten. Documented treatment: oral pan-JAK inhibitor, 5-10 mg twice daily. The sample comes from a study of CD8+ T cells in alopecia areata. Study-level findings and limits: Scalp sample data also include resident alphabeta T cells from normal skin. The study found TCR sharing across patients less clear than in mice, possibly for HLA reasons.

Trimming pared 4 bases from V and 3 bases from J, leaving 13 bases between. This CDR3 has 14 residues. The germline V gene encodes CDR1 SNHLY and CDR2 FYNNEI. The sequence was obtained from a human donor with alopecia areata. This chain connects TRBV2 to TRBJ2-7; weak D call: TRBD1 (6 bases). The sequenced sample was CD4+ T cells sorted from blood, obtained at week 24, from a patient treated with tofacitinib. The CDR3 is CASSGLTGVYEQYF. As DNA, the CDR3 is TGTGCCAGCAGTGGGCTGACAGGAGTCTACGAGCAGTACTTC.